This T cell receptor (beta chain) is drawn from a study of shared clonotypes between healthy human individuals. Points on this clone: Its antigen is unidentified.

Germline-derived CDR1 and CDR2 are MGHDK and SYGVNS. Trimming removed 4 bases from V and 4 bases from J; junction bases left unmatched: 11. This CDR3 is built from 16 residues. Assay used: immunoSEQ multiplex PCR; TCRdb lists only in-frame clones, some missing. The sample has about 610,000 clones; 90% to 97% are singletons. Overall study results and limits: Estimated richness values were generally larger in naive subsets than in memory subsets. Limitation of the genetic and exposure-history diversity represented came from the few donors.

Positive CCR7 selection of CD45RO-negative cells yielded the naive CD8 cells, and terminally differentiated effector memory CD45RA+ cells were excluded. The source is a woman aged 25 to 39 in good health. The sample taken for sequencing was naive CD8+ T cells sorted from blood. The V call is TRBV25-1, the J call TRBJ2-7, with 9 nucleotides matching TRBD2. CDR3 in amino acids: CASSARGSGSSYEQYF. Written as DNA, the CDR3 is TGTGCCAGCAGTGCTCGGGGTAGCGGGAGCTCTTACGAGCAGTACTTC.